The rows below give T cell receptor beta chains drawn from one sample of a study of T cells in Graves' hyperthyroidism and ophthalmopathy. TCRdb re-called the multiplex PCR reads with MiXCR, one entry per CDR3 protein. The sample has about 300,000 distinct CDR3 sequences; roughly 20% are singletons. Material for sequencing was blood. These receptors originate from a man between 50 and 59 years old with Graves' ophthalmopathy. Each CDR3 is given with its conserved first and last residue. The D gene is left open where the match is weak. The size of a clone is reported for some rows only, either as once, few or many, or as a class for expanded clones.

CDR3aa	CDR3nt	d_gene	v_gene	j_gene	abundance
CASSERQGATDTQYF	TGTGCCAGCAGTGAGCGTCAGGGGGCGACAGATACGCAGTATTTT	TRBD1	TRBV25-1	TRBJ2-3	.
CASSLGQGAGEQYF	TGTGCCAGCAGCCTAGGACAGGGGGCGGGCGAGCAGTACTTC	TRBD1	TRBV13	TRBJ2-7	many
CASSGLTTGDQETQYF	TGTGCCAGCAGTGGCCTGACGACAGGGGACCAAGAGACCCAGTACTTC	TRBD1	TRBV2	TRBJ2-5	many
CASRPGQSRSQYF	TGTGCCAGCAGACCGGGACAGTCCAGGTCCCAGTACTTC	TRBD1	TRBV2	TRBJ2-5	many
CASSVAGTGGSYEQYF	TGTGCCAGCAGCGTAGCCGGGACAGGGGGGTCCTACGAGCAGTACTTC	TRBD1	TRBV9	TRBJ2-7	.
CASSIPTGGTEQFF	TGTGCCAGTAGTATACCGACAGGGGGCACTGAGCAGTTCTTC	TRBD1	TRBV19	TRBJ2-1	.
CSALSRLAESTDTQYF	TGCAGTGCGCTGTCTCGACTAGCGGAAAGCACAGATACGCAGTATTTT	TRBD2	TRBV20-1	TRBJ2-3	many
CASSPSQGISYNEQFF	TGTGCCAGCTCACCTAGTCAGGGGATCTCCTACAATGAGCAGTTCTTC	.	TRBV18	TRBJ2-1	.
CASSLGTYEAFF	TGTGCCAGCAGTTTAGGGACGTACGAAGCTTTCTTT	.	TRBV28	TRBJ1-1	many
CASSPDLSADYTF	TGTGCCAGCTCACCAGACCTCTCTGCTGACTACACCTTC	.	TRBV18	TRBJ1-2	.
CASSDASGTRNTEAFF	TGTGCCAGCAGTGATGCGTCAGGGACCCGGAACACTGAAGCTTTCTTT	.	TRBV2	TRBJ1-1	many
CSATSGRHFSNEQFF	TGCAGCGCGACTAGCGGGAGGCATTTTTCCAATGAGCAGTTCTTC	TRBD2	TRBV29-1	TRBJ2-1	few
CASSLGPISYEQYF	TGTGCCAGCAGCTTGGGACCCATCTCCTACGAGCAGTACTTC	.	TRBV7-2	TRBJ2-7	many